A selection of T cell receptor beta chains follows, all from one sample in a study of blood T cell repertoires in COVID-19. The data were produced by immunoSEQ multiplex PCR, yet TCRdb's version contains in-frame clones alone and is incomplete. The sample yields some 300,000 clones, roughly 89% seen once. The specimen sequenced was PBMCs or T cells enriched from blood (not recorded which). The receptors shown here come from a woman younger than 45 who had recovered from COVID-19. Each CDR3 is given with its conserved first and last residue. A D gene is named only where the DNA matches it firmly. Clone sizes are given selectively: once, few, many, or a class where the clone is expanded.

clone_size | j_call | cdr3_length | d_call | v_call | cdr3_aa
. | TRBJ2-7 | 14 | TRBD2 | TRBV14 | CASSQLAGDYEQYF
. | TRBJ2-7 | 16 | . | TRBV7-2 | CASSLRAGLSLYEQYF
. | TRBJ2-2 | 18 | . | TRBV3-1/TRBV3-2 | CASSQDQASAVNTGELFF
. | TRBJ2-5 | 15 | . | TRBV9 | CASSVDTGSGETQYF
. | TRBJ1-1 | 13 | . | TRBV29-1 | CSVDPTGNTEAFF
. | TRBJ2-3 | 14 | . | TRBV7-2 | CASSFPGSTDTQYF
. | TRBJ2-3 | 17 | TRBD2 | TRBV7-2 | CASSPTPGAGGPDTQYF
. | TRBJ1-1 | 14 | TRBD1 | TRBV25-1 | CASSAITGGTEAFF
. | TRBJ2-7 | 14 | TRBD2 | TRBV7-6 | CASSLASSGYEQYF
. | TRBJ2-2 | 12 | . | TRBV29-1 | CSVERYTGELFF
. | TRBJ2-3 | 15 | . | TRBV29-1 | CSVAGDFSNTDTQYF
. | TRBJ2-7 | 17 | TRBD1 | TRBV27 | CANTSGQGCPARYEQYF
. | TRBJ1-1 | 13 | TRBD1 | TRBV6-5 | CASSIQGDTEAFF
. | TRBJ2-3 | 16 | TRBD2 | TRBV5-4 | CASSPRLAGVVDTQYF
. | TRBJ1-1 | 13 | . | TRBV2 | CASRFTGTPEAFF
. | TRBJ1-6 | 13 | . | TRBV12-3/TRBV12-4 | CASSLVQNSPLHF
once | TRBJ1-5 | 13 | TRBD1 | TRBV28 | CASVTGGNQPQHF
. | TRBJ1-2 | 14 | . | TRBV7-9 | CASSLGAPQGGYTF
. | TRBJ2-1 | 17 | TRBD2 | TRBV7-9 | CASSLVVREGLNNEQFF
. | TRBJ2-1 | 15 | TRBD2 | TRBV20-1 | CSASRREGPYNEQFF
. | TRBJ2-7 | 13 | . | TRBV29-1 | CSVGQGASYEQYF
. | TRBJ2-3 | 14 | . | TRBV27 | CASMSGALTDTQYF
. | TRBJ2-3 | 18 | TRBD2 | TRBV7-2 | CASSLNFRIAGSTDTQYF
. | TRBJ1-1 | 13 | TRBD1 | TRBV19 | CASSRDSLFEAFF
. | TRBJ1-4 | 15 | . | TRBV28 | CASSSAGSPHEKLFF
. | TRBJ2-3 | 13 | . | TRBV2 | CASTLALTDTQYF
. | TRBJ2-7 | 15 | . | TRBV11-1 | CASSPREVTSYEQYF